This T cell receptor (beta chain) was retrieved from a study of CD8 T cells in Susac syndrome. Study-wide points: As the study acknowledged, the number of individuals who were part of its TCR sequencing and HLA analysis was relatively small.

Germline loops: CDR1 SGHAT, CDR2 FQNNGV. Deletions cut 5 bases from V and 0 bases from J, with 19 bases between. This CDR3 comprises 18 residues. To note about this clonotype: The antigen remains unidentified.

Random hexamers were used to reverse transcribe the RNA input (roughly 0.5 to 1 ug). An immunoSEQ multiplex PCR amplified TCR beta CDR3 over 54 Vbeta and 13 Jbeta. TCRdb processed the immunoSEQ multiplex PCR reads anew with MiXCR; each CDR3 protein has one entry. This table holds about 160,000 distinct CDR3 sequences, 93% found once. The material sequenced was CD4+ T cells from PBMCs. The receptor comes from a human donor in good health. The gene calls are TRBV11-2 and TRBJ1-4, with no clear D. CDR3 amino acids: CASSRVRTADATNEKLFF. CDR3 DNA: TGTGCCAGCAGCCGTGTAAGGACGGCGGATGCAACTAATGAAAAACTGTTTTTT. The full variable domain, in which reference TRBV11-2 and TRBJ1-4 provide the parts outside the CDR3, is EAGVAQSPRYKIIEKRQSVAFWCNPISGHATLYWYQQILGQGPKLLIQFQNNGVVDDSQLPKDRFSAERLKGVDSTLKIQPAKLEDSAVYLCASSRVRTADATNEKLFFGSGTQLSVL.